These T cell receptor beta chains were read from a single sample in a study of blood T cell repertoires in COVID-19. Produced via immunoSEQ multiplex PCR; TCRdb's table is partial and in-frame only. The table records roughly 160,000 clones, almost 85% of them present only once. Source material: peripheral blood. The receptor set was obtained from a woman aged 80 or older with COVID-19, enrolled during active disease. The CDR3 runs from the conserved cysteine through the conserved F or W. A D gene is named only where the DNA matches it firmly. Size is stated for part of the rows, as once, few or many counts, or as a class when the clone is expanded.

D	J	size	V	CDR3	DNA
TRBD2	TRBJ2-7	.	TRBV7-9	CASSLMGLAGASSYEQYF	TGTGCCAGCAGCTTAATGGGACTAGCGGGCGCTAGTTCGTACGAGCAGTACTTC
.	TRBJ1-4	.	TRBV29-1	CSVEAPEEKLFF	TGCAGCGTTGAAGCCCCGGAGGAAAAACTGTTTTTT
.	TRBJ1-5	few	TRBV27	CASSPGQISNQPQHF	TGTGCCAGCAGTCCCGGACAGATTAGCAATCAGCCCCAGCATTTT
TRBD1	TRBJ1-2	.	TRBV30	CARDRGNGYTF	TGTGCCCGGGACAGGGGCAATGGCTACACCTTC
.	TRBJ2-3	.	TRBV19	CASSPTRWVAQGTQYF	TGTGCCAGTAGTCCGACCCGATGGGTGGCACAGGGTACGCAGTATTTT
TRBD2	TRBJ2-7	.	TRBV11-2	CASSKGGTSGGSYEQYF	TGTGCCAGCAGCAAAGGGGGGACTAGCGGGGGTTCCTACGAGCAGTACTTC
.	TRBJ1-1	.	TRBV5-1	CASGLVRVRDTEAFF	TGCGCCAGCGGTCTTGTACGGGTGAGGGACACTGAAGCTTTCTTT
TRBD1	TRBJ1-6	.	TRBV7-2	CASTLDRDYSPLHF	TGTGCCAGCACCCTGGACAGGGACTATTCACCCCTCCACTTT
.	TRBJ1-5	.	TRBV30	CAWNRAASNQPQHF	TGTGCCTGGAACAGGGCTGCTAGCAATCAGCCCCAGCATTTT
TRBD1	TRBJ2-2	.	TRBV6-6	CASSYPTGGRSGELFF	TGTGCCAGCAGTTACCCGACAGGGGGCCGTTCTGGGGAGCTGTTTTTT
TRBD1	TRBJ1-2	.	TRBV28	CASRGDRLYGYTF	TGTGCCAGCAGAGGGGACAGGCTCTATGGCTACACCTTC
.	TRBJ1-5	once	TRBV10-3	CAISGAGDGQPQHF	TGTGCCATCAGTGGGGCCGGGGATGGTCAGCCCCAGCATTTT
TRBD2	TRBJ2-3	.	TRBV27	CASGRGGPTDTQYF	TGTGCCAGCGGACGGGGGGGCCCCACAGATACGCAGTATTTT
TRBD2	TRBJ2-2	.	TRBV11-3	CASSSLAGGAGELFF	TGTGCCAGCAGCTCACTAGCGGGGGGGGCCGGGGAGCTGTTTTTT
.	TRBJ1-1	once	TRBV7-9	CASSLGASIHEAFF	TGTGCCAGCAGCTTAGGGGCGTCTATCCATGAAGCTTTCTTT
TRBD1	TRBJ2-7	.	TRBV5-1	CASSLSGTGTYEQYF	TGCGCCAGCAGCCTATCCGGGACAGGGACCTACGAGCAGTACTTC
TRBD2	TRBJ2-1	.	TRBV5-1	CASVLSGTSYNEQFF	TGCGCCAGCGTCCTTAGCGGGACTTCCTACAATGAGCAGTTCTTC
TRBD1	TRBJ1-1	.	TRBV18	CASSPIGGEAEAFF	TGTGCCAGCTCACCAATAGGGGGCGAGGCTGAAGCTTTCTTT
.	TRBJ1-4	.	TRBV20-1	CSASGATNEKLFF	TGCAGTGCTAGTGGGGCGACTAATGAAAAACTGTTTTTT
.	TRBJ2-3	.	TRBV2	CASTKRTVSTDTQYF	TGTGCCAGCACCAAACGGACAGTTAGCACAGATACGCAGTATTTT
TRBD1	TRBJ1-4	.	TRBV18	CASSPRQGAGEKLFF	TGTGCCAGCTCACCTCGACAGGGGGCAGGTGAAAAACTGTTTTTT
TRBD2	TRBJ2-7	.	TRBV18	CASSSLAGGPYEQYF	TGTGCCAGCTCGTCACTAGCGGGAGGGCCCTACGAGCAGTACTTC
TRBD1	TRBJ2-7	.	TRBV12-5	CASGLAPGQGGEQYF	TGTGCTAGTGGTTTAGCTCCGGGACAGGGAGGCGAGCAGTACTTC
TRBD1	TRBJ2-3	.	TRBV5-1	CASSWQGALGSDTQYF	TGCGCCAGCAGCTGGCAGGGGGCCCTAGGCTCAGATACGCAGTATTTT
TRBD1	TRBJ1-2	.	TRBV4-1	CASSPHHGQGNYGYTF	TGCGCCAGCAGCCCCCACCATGGACAGGGCAACTATGGCTACACCTTC
TRBD1	TRBJ2-5	.	TRBV6-5	CASSYQGAEETQYF	TGTGCCAGCAGTTACCAGGGGGCGGAAGAGACCCAGTACTTC
.	TRBJ2-1	.	TRBV5-1	CASSLARQSSYNEQFF	TGCGCCAGCAGCTTGGCCAGGCAGAGCTCCTACAATGAGCAGTTCTTC
.	TRBJ2-1	.	TRBV27	CASSLTVGVGNEQFF	TGTGCCAGCAGTTTAACGGTCGGGGTAGGGAATGAGCAGTTCTTC
TRBD2	TRBJ2-1	.	TRBV27	CASSWNSGSYNEQFF	TGTGCCAGCAGTTGGAATAGCGGGAGCTACAATGAGCAGTTCTTC
.	TRBJ1-3	.	TRBV28	CASLNRVKGNTIYF	TGTGCCAGCTTAAACAGGGTCAAAGGAAACACCATATATTTT
.	TRBJ1-5	.	TRBV11-2	CASSSSPGRQEQPQHF	TGTGCCAGCAGCTCCTCCCCGGGTCGACAGGAGCAGCCCCAGCATTTT
.	TRBJ1-2	once	TRBV27	CASSLLGAPYGYTF	TGTGCCAGCAGTTTACTGGGGGCCCCGTATGGCTACACCTTC